This paragraph covers one T cell receptor (beta chain) sequence. Its antigen is not identified. The libraries were made with immunoSEQ v3. Survey-level samples got 2 million or so read pairs; deep-level samples got roughly 4.5-6.5 million. Some clones are missing from TCRdb's copy, which holds only in-frame ones; the method was immunoSEQ multiplex PCR. The sample has roughly 57,000 clones, 80% to 90% seen once. Time point in this sample: pre-treatment sample, taken before nivolumab and TIL therapy. Looked up from germline, CDR1 is MNHEY and CDR2 is SVGAGI. V lost 5 bases, J lost 2 bases, and 10 bases lay in between. The CDR3 runs 13 residues. The record originates from a study of TIL therapy for anti-PD-1-resistant metastatic lung cancer. As for the study in general: Half of patients were current or former smokers.

Points from the study as a whole: The cohort had more treatment-naive, never-smoker and oncogene-addicted patients than typical.

The sequences come from blood, collected at baseline. The chain couples TRBV6-5 to TRBJ2-7; D gene ambiguous. This clonotype originated in a person between 25 and 80 years old with non-small cell lung cancer. The CDR3: CASSRIDPYEQYF. The CDR3 DNA reads TGTGCCAGCAGTCGAATTGACCCCTACGAGCAGTACTTC.